This TCR beta chain was recovered during a study of cytomegalovirus exposure and HLA in healthy donors. It was with 60 Vbeta and 13 Jbeta primers that the PCR ran. Produced via immunoSEQ multiplex PCR; TCRdb's table is partial and in-frame only. The sample has 100,000 to 150,000 clones; approximately 85% are singletons. V was clipped by 3 bases and J by 5 bases; unmatched bases: 3. From germline, CDR1 is MNHEY and CDR2 SMNVEV (reference sequence). The length of the CDR3 is 13 residues. The chain uses TRBV27 and TRBJ1-1, with 7 bases aligning to TRBD1. Material: PBMCs. This receptor was obtained from a male donor in good health and CMV-seropositive. The CDR3: CASSFAGGTEAFF. CDR3 in DNA: TGTGCCAGCAGTTTTGCAGGGGGAACTGAAGCTTTCTTT.